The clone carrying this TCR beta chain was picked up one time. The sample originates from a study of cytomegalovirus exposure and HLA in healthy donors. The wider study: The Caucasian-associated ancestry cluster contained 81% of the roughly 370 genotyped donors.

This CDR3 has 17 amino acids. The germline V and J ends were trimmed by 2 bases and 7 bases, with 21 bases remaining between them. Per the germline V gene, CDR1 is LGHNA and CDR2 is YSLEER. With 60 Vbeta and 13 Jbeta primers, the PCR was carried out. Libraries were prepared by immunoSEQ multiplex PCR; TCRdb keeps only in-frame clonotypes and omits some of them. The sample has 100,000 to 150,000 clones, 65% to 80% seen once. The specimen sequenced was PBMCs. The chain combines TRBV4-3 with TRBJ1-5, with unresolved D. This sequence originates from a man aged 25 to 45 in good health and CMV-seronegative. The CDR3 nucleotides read TGCGCCAGCAGCCAAACCCGCGGGAGTAGGGCTGGGCAGCCCCAGCATTTT. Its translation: CASSQTRGSRAGQPQHF.